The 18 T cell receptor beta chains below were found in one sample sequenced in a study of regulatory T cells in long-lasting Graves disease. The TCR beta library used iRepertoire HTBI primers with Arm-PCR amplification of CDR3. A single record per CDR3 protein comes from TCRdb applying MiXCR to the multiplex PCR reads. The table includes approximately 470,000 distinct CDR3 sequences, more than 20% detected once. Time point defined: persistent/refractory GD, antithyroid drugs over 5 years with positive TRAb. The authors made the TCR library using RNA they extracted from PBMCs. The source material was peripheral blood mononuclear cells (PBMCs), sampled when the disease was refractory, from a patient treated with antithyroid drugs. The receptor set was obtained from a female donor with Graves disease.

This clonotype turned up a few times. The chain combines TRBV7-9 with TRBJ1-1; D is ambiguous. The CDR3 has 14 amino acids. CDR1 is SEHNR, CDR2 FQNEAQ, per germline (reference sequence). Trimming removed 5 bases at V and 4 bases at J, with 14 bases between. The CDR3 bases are TGTGCCAGCAGCAGCGACACCCTGGGCACTGAAGCTTTCTTT. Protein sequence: CASSSDTLGTEAFF.

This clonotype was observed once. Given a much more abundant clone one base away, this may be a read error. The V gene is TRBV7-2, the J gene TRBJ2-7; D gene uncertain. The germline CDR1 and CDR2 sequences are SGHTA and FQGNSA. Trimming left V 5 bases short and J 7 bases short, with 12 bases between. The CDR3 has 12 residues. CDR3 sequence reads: CASSPMVWEQYF. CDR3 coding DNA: TGTGCCAGCAGCCCCATGGTTTGGGAGCAGTACTTC.

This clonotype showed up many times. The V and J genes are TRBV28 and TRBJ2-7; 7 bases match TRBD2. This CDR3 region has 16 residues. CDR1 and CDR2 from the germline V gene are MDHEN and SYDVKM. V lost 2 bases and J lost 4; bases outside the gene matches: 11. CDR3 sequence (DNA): TGTGCCAGCAGTTTACTCCGACAGCCGCGGGGGTACGAGCAGTACTTC. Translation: CASSLLRQPRGYEQYF.

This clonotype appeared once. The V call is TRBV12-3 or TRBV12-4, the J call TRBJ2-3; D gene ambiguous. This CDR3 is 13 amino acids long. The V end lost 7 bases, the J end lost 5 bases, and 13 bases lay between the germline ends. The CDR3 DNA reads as TGTGCCAGCAAGGCAGGTTTCTTAGATACGCAGTATTTT. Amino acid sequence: CASKAGFLDTQYF.

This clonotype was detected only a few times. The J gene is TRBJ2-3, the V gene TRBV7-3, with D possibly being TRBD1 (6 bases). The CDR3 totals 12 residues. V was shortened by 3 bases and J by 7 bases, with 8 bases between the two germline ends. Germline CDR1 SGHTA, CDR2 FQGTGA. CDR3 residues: CASSFDRNTQYF. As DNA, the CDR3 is TGTGCCAGCAGCTTCGACAGGAATACGCAGTATTTT.

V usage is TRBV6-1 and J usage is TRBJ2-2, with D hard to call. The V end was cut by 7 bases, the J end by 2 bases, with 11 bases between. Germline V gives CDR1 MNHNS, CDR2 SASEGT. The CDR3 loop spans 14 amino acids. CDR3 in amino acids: CASKGLPNTGELFF. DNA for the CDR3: TGTGCCAGCAAGGGTTTGCCTAACACCGGGGAGCTGTTTTTT.

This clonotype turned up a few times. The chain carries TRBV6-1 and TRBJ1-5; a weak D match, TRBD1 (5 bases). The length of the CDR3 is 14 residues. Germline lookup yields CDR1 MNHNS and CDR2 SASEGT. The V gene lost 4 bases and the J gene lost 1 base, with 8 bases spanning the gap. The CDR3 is CASSGGMSNQPQHF. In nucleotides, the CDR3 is TGTGCCAGCAGTGGGGGGATGAGCAATCAGCCCCAGCATTTT.

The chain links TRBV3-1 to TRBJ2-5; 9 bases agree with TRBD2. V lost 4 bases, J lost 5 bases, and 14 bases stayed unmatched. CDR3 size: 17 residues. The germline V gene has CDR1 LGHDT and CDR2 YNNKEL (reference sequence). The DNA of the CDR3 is TGTGCCAGCAGCCGGGGAGGGGTCGCGGGAGGGTTGGAGACCCAGTACTTC. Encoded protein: CASSRGGVAGGLETQYF.

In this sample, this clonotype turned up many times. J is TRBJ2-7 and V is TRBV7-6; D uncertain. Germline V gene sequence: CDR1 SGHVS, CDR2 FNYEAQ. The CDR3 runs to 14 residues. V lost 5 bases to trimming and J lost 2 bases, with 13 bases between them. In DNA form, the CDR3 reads TGTGCCAGCAGCGAAAGGGTCCCCCCCTACGAGCAGTACTTC. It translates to CASSERVPPYEQYF. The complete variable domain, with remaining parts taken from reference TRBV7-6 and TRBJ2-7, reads GAGVSQSPRYKVTKRGQDVALRCDPISGHVSLYWYRQALGQGPEFLTYFNYEAQQDKSGLPNDRFSAERPEGSISTLTIQRTEQRDSAMYRCASSERVPPYEQYFGPGTRLTVT.

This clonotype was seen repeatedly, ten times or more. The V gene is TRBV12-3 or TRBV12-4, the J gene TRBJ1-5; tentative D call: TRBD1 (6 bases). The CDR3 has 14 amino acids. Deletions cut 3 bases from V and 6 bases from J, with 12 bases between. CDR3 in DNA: TGTGCCAGCAGTTTGCAGGGGTGGAGTCAGCCCCAGCATTTT. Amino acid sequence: CASSLQGWSQPQHF.

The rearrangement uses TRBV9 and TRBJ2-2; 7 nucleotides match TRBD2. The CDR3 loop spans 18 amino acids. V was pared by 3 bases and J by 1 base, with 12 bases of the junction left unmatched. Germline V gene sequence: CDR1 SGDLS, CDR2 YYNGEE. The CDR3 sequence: CASSDGSAGRENTGELFF. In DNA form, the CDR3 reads TGTGCCAGCAGCGACGGGTCAGCGGGGCGGGAGAACACCGGGGAGCTGTTTTTT.

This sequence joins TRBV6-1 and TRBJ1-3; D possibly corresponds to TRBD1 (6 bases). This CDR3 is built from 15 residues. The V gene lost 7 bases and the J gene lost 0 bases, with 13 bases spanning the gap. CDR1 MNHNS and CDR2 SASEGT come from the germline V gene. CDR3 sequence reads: CASIKRGGSGNTIYF. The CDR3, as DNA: TGTGCCAGCATTAAACGAGGGGGCTCTGGAAACACCATATATTTT.

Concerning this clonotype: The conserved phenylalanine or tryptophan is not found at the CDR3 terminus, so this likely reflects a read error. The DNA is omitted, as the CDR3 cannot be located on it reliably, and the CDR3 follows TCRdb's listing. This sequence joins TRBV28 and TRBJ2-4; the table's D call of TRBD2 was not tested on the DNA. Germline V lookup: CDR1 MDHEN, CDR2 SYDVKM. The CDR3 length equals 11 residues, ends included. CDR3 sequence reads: CARGYEQYFGP.

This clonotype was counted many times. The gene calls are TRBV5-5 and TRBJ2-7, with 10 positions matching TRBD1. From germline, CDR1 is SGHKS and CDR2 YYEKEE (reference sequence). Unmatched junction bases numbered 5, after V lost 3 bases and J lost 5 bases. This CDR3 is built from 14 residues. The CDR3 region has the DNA TGTGCCAGCAGCTCGGAAGGACAGGGGGACGAGCAGTACTTC. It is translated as CASSSEGQGDEQYF.

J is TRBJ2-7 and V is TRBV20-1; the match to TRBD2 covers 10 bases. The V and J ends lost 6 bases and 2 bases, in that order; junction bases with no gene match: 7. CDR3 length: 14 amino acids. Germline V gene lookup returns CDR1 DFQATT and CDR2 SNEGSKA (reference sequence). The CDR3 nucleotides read TGCAGTGCGGCCTCCGGGACTAGCGCCTACGAGCAGTACTTC. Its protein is CSAASGTSAYEQYF.

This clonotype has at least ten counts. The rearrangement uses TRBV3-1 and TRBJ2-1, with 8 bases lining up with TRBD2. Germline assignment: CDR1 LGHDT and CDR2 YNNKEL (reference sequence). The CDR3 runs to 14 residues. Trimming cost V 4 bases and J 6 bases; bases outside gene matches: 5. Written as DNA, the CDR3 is TGTGCCAGCAGCCGGACGGGGGGGTCCAATGAGCAGTTCTTC. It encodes CASSRTGGSNEQFF.

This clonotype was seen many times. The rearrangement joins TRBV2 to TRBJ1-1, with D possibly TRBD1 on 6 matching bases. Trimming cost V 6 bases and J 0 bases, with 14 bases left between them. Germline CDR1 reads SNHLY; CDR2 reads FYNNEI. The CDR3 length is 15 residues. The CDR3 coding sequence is TGTGCCAGCAGCCAAACAGGGAACATGAACACTGAAGCTTTCTTT. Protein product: CASSQTGNMNTEAFF.

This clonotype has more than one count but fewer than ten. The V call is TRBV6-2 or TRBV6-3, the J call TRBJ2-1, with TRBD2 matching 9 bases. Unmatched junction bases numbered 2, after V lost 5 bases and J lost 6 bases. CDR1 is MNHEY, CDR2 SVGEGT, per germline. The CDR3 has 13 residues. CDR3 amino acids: CASSPAGGNEQFF. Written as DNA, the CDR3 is TGTGCCAGCAGTCCAGCGGGGGGCAATGAGCAGTTCTTC.